This is a list of T cell receptor beta chains from one sample in a study of blood T cell repertoires in COVID-19. Some clones are missing from TCRdb's copy, which holds only in-frame ones; the method was immunoSEQ multiplex PCR. This repertoire shows around 220,000 clones, 75% to 95% found once; its top ten account for approximately 2%. The sample consisted of PBMCs or T cells enriched from blood (not recorded which). The receptor source for this set is a woman between 18 and 29 years old who had recovered from COVID-19. Each CDR3 is given with its conserved first and last residue. A D gene is named only where the DNA matches it firmly.

d_gene	v_gene	j_gene	CDR3aa	CDR3nt
TRBD1	TRBV27	TRBJ1-2	CASSLNTGQSIYGYTF	TGTGCCAGCAGCCTGAATACGGGACAGAGTATCTATGGCTACACCTTC
NA	TRBV10-3	TRBJ2-3	CAISESPGSDTQYF	TGTGCCATCAGTGAGTCACCGGGTTCAGATACGCAGTATTTT
NA	TRBV27	TRBJ1-2	CASRRVGEDYGYTF	TGTGCCAGCAGAAGGGTAGGGGAGGACTATGGCTACACCTTC
TRBD1	TRBV7-9	TRBJ1-1	CASSRGQGEAFF	TGTGCCAGCAGCCGAGGACAGGGCGAAGCTTTCTTT
TRBD1	TRBV5-5	TRBJ2-7	CASSLVGTGPYEQYF	TGTGCCAGCAGCTTGGTGGGGACAGGCCCCTACGAGCAGTACTTC
TRBD1	TRBV7-8	TRBJ2-5	CASRQQGTGGLRETQYF	TGTGCCAGCAGACAGCAAGGCACAGGGGGCCTGAGAGAGACCCAGTACTTC
NA	TRBV18	TRBJ2-1	CASSPGQDNEQFF	TGTGCCAGCTCACCAGGTCAGGACAATGAGCAGTTCTTC
NA	TRBV2	TRBJ1-1	CASARHGSETEAFF	TGTGCCAGCGCCCGCCACGGGTCCGAGACTGAAGCTTTCTTT
NA	TRBV20-1	TRBJ1-2	CSASPGGYGYTF	TGCAGTGCTAGTCCGGGAGGGTATGGCTACACCTTC
TRBD1	TRBV7-8	TRBJ1-4	CASSPDRVKATNEKLFF	TGTGCCAGCAGCCCCGACAGGGTGAAGGCAACTAATGAAAAACTGTTTTTT